This entry lists 5 T cell receptor beta chains sequenced from one sample in a study of neurological immune-mediated disorders. In TCRdb, the 5' RACE reads were re-called with MiXCR into one record per CDR3 protein. The sample shows fewer than 110,000 distinct CDR3 sequences, under 14% of them seen only once. Time point described: longitudinal time-point 3. The source material was PBMCs. Receptors originate from a female donor with HTLV-1-associated myelopathy (HAM/TSP).

The chain couples TRBV6-5 to TRBJ2-5; D unclear. Trimming left V 6 bases short and J 5 bases short, with 16 bases between. Germline V CDR1 and CDR2: MNHEY, SVGAGI. This CDR3 has 14 residues. CDR3 nucleotide sequence: TGTGCCAGCAGACTCCAGACAACCGTGGAGACCCAGTACTTC. It specifies CASRLQTTVETQYF.

In its sample, this clonotype was seen many times. The chain employs TRBV19 and TRBJ2-5, with 8 bases identical to TRBD1. The germline V gene encodes CDR1 LNHDA and CDR2 SQIVND (reference sequence). The CDR3 is 14 residues long. Trimming cost V 4 bases and J 3 bases; bases outside gene matches: 4. In DNA form, the CDR3 reads TGTGCCAGTAGTACATCAGGGGGCAAAGAGACCCAGTACTTC. Amino acid sequence: CASSTSGGKETQYF.

This clonotype was observed at least ten times. The chain is built from TRBV28 and TRBJ2-7; D gene unclear. Germline V gene lookup returns CDR1 MDHEN and CDR2 SYDVKM. This CDR3 is 14 amino acids long. The V and J ends lost 5 bases and 2 bases respectively, with 13 bases between them. The DNA for the CDR3 is TGTGCCAGCAGTGGCACAGAACTTCCCTACGAGCAGTACTTC. This codes for CASSGTELPYEQYF.

This clonotype was observed at least ten times. The gene calls are TRBV5-6 and TRBJ2-1; D is uncertain. CDR3 size: 13 residues. Germline-derived CDR1 and CDR2 are SGHDT and YYEEEE. V lost 2 bases to trimming and J lost 2 bases, with 5 bases between them. CDR3 amino acids: CASSFGTYNEQFF. CDR3 bases: TGTGCCAGCAGCTTCGGAACCTACAATGAGCAGTTCTTC.

This clonotype occurred many times. The chain couples TRBV7-2 to TRBJ2-2; D is unclear. Germline V gene lookup returns CDR1 SGHTA and CDR2 FQGNSA. Trimming took 1 base from V and 8 from J, leaving 8 bases between them. CDR3 length equals 13 residues. CDR3 protein: CASSLVRLGELFF. CDR3 coding DNA: TGTGCCAGCAGCTTAGTGAGGCTTGGGGAGCTGTTTTTT.